These T cell receptor beta chains were read from a single sample in a study of CD8+ T cells in alopecia areata. Produced via immunoSEQ multiplex PCR; TCRdb's table is partial and in-frame only. Of roughly 220,000 clones listed, approximately 65% were seen once; the top ten hold over 1%. The specimen was CD4+ T cells sorted from blood, collected at approximately week 42, from a patient treated with tofacitinib. These receptors were collected from a human donor with alopecia areata. CDR3s include the opening cysteine and the closing phenylalanine or tryptophan. The order of the fields is J gene, D gene, V gene, clone size, CDR3 protein, CDR3 DNA. The D gene is left open where the match is weak. The size of a clone is reported for some rows only, either as once, few or many, or as a class for expanded clones.

j_gene: TRBJ1-2
d_gene: TRBD1
v_gene: TRBV7-9
abundance: .
CDR3aa: CASSRTGGRWDYGYTF
CDR3nt: TGTGCCAGCAGCCGGACAGGGGGCAGGTGGGACTATGGCTACACCTTC

j_gene: TRBJ2-5
d_gene: .
v_gene: TRBV28
abundance: .
CDR3aa: CASSLLSGRAEEQETQYF
CDR3nt: TGTGCCAGCAGTCTCCTTTCCGGGCGGGCCGAAGAACAAGAGACCCAGTACTTC

j_gene: TRBJ1-6
d_gene: .
v_gene: TRBV6-5
abundance: .
CDR3aa: CASRLGGGNSPLHF
CDR3nt: TGTGCCAGCAGGCTCGGGGGTGGTAATTCACCCCTCCACTTT

j_gene: TRBJ2-4
d_gene: .
v_gene: TRBV29-1
abundance: .
CDR3aa: CSVVPRDRPIQYF
CDR3nt: TGCAGCGTTGTCCCCAGGGATCGGCCCATTCAGTACTTC

j_gene: TRBJ2-1
d_gene: .
v_gene: TRBV5-1
abundance: many
CDR3aa: CASSLEAIYNEQFF
CDR3nt: TGCGCCAGCAGCTTGGAAGCCATATACAATGAGCAGTTCTTC

j_gene: TRBJ2-1
d_gene: .
v_gene: TRBV29-1
abundance: .
CDR3aa: CSVVWPGVYNEQFF
CDR3nt: TGCAGCGTTGTATGGCCAGGGGTTTACAATGAGCAGTTCTTC

j_gene: TRBJ2-5
d_gene: .
v_gene: TRBV7-9
abundance: few
CDR3aa: CASSLDIETQYF
CDR3nt: TGTGCCAGCAGCTTAGATATAGAGACCCAGTACTTC

j_gene: TRBJ2-3
d_gene: .
v_gene: TRBV7-2
abundance: once
CDR3aa: CASSAEGFHTDTQYF
CDR3nt: TGTGCCAGCAGCGCTGAGGGATTTCACACAGATACGCAGTATTTT

j_gene: TRBJ2-7
d_gene: TRBD1
v_gene: TRBV18
abundance: once
CDR3aa: CASSPTTGAYEQYF
CDR3nt: TGTGCCAGCTCCCCAACGACAGGGGCCTACGAGCAGTACTTC

j_gene: TRBJ1-1
d_gene: TRBD1
v_gene: TRBV6-5
abundance: .
CDR3aa: CASRAYRGMNTEAFF
CDR3nt: TGTGCCAGCAGGGCCTACAGGGGAATGAACACTGAAGCTTTCTTT

j_gene: TRBJ1-2
d_gene: .
v_gene: TRBV25-1
abundance: .
CDR3aa: CASSESQGWYGYTF
CDR3nt: TGTGCCAGCAGTGAATCTCAGGGCTGGTATGGCTACACCTTC

j_gene: TRBJ2-2
d_gene: TRBD1
v_gene: TRBV2
abundance: .
CDR3aa: CASSLRPGQGSSTGELFF
CDR3nt: TGTGCCAGCAGTCTTCGGCCTGGACAGGGCTCCTCCACCGGGGAGCTGTTTTTT

j_gene: TRBJ2-3
d_gene: .
v_gene: TRBV4-3
abundance: .
CDR3aa: CASSQERGATDTQYF
CDR3nt: TGCGCCAGCAGCCAAGAACGGGGGGCCACAGATACGCAGTATTTT

j_gene: TRBJ2-7
d_gene: TRBD1
v_gene: TRBV15
abundance: .
CDR3aa: CATSSGTGRSEQYF
CDR3nt: TGTGCCACCAGCAGCGGGACAGGGCGATCCGAGCAGTACTTC

j_gene: TRBJ1-1
d_gene: .
v_gene: TRBV5-1
abundance: .
CDR3aa: CASSLRETATEAFF
CDR3nt: TGCGCCAGCAGCTTGAGGGAGACGGCCACTGAAGCTTTCTTT

j_gene: TRBJ2-6
d_gene: .
v_gene: TRBV29-1
abundance: .
CDR3aa: CSVDTGSSGANVLTF
CDR3nt: TGCAGCGTTGATACAGGGAGTTCTGGGGCCAACGTCCTGACTTTC

j_gene: TRBJ1-2
d_gene: TRBD1
v_gene: TRBV4-3
abundance: .
CDR3aa: CASSQDEDRDYGYTF
CDR3nt: TGCGCCAGCAGCCAAGATGAGGACAGGGATTATGGCTACACCTTC

j_gene: TRBJ1-1
d_gene: .
v_gene: TRBV23-1
abundance: few
CDR3aa: CASSQFNTEAFF
CDR3nt: TGCGCCAGCAGTCAATTCAACACTGAAGCTTTCTTT

j_gene: TRBJ2-3
d_gene: .
v_gene: TRBV4-1
abundance: few
CDR3aa: CASSQGFERSTDTQYF
CDR3nt: TGTGCCAGCAGCCAAGGTTTCGAGCGGAGCACAGATACGCAGTATTTT

j_gene: TRBJ1-1
d_gene: .
v_gene: TRBV2
abundance: .
CDR3aa: CASSENGSPTEAFF
CDR3nt: TGTGCCAGCAGTGAAAACGGCAGTCCCACTGAAGCTTTCTTT

j_gene: TRBJ2-2
d_gene: .
v_gene: TRBV6-5
abundance: .
CDR3aa: CASSYDRVTGELFF
CDR3nt: TGTGCCAGCAGTTACGATCGAGTGACCGGGGAGCTGTTTTTT

j_gene: TRBJ1-5
d_gene: .
v_gene: TRBV5-1
abundance: .
CDR3aa: CASSEGADNQPQHF
CDR3nt: TGCGCCAGCAGCGAGGGCGCGGACAATCAGCCCCAGCATTTT

j_gene: TRBJ1-2
d_gene: .
v_gene: TRBV29-1
abundance: .
CDR3aa: CSVEGGYGYTF
CDR3nt: TGCAGCGTCGAAGGGGGGTATGGCTACACCTTC

j_gene: TRBJ1-5
d_gene: TRBD1
v_gene: TRBV12-5
abundance: .
CDR3aa: CASGSQGAGNQPQHF
CDR3nt: TGTGCTAGTGGTTCCCAGGGGGCCGGCAATCAGCCCCAGCATTTT

j_gene: TRBJ1-4
d_gene: .
v_gene: TRBV6-6
abundance: .
CDR3aa: CASRAVNEKLFF
CDR3nt: TGTGCCAGCAGGGCAGTTAATGAAAAACTGTTTTTT

j_gene: TRBJ2-2
d_gene: TRBD1
v_gene: TRBV5-6
abundance: .
CDR3aa: CASSLTGGYGELFF
CDR3nt: TGTGCCAGCAGCTTGACAGGGGGCTACGGGGAGCTGTTTTTT

j_gene: TRBJ1-6
d_gene: .
v_gene: TRBV30
abundance: few
CDR3aa: CACSLLGDNSPLHF
CDR3nt: TGTGCCTGCTCCCTCCTCGGAGATAATTCACCCCTCCACTTT

j_gene: TRBJ2-3
d_gene: .
v_gene: TRBV7-8
abundance: few
CDR3aa: CASSFEVTDTQYF
CDR3nt: TGTGCCAGCAGCTTCGAGGTCACAGATACGCAGTATTTT

j_gene: TRBJ2-2
d_gene: TRBD2
v_gene: TRBV7-2
abundance: .
CDR3aa: CASSSTSGANTGELFF
CDR3nt: TGTGCCAGCAGCTCCACTAGCGGTGCGAACACCGGGGAGCTGTTTTTT

j_gene: TRBJ2-7
d_gene: .
v_gene: TRBV29-1
abundance: .
CDR3aa: CSVVWSGEGEQYF
CDR3nt: TGCAGCGTTGTCTGGTCAGGGGAAGGAGAGCAGTACTTC

j_gene: TRBJ2-7
d_gene: .
v_gene: TRBV7-3
abundance: .
CDR3aa: CASSLRPSVESSYEQYF
CDR3nt: TGTGCCAGCAGCCTCCGTCCGTCGGTCGAGAGCTCCTACGAGCAGTACTTC

j_gene: TRBJ1-4
d_gene: TRBD1
v_gene: TRBV30
abundance: .
CDR3aa: CAWRDRGNEKLFF
CDR3nt: TGTGCCTGGAGGGACAGGGGGAATGAAAAACTGTTTTTT

j_gene: TRBJ2-7
d_gene: TRBD2
v_gene: TRBV2
abundance: .
CDR3aa: CASRKTGTSGTYEQYF
CDR3nt: TGTGCCAGCAGGAAAACCGGGACTAGCGGGACCTACGAGCAGTACTTC

j_gene: TRBJ1-1
d_gene: .
v_gene: TRBV20-1
abundance: .
CDR3aa: CSARVGDRAFF
CDR3nt: TGCAGTGCTAGAGTAGGGGACCGAGCTTTCTTT

j_gene: TRBJ1-5
d_gene: .
v_gene: TRBV19
abundance: .
CDR3aa: CASSWGENQPQHF
CDR3nt: TGTGCCAGTAGCTGGGGGGAGAATCAGCCCCAGCATTTT

j_gene: TRBJ1-3
d_gene: .
v_gene: TRBV29-1
abundance: .
CDR3aa: CSAARSGNTIYF
CDR3nt: TGCAGCGCTGCCCGCTCTGGAAACACCATATATTTT

j_gene: TRBJ1-1
d_gene: .
v_gene: TRBV18
abundance: .
CDR3aa: CASSPDRHNTEAFF
CDR3nt: TGTGCCAGCTCTCCCGACAGACATAACACTGAAGCTTTCTTT

j_gene: TRBJ1-2
d_gene: TRBD1
v_gene: TRBV25-1
abundance: .
CDR3aa: CASSPADRDYGYTF
CDR3nt: TGTGCCAGCAGTCCGGCTGACAGGGATTATGGCTACACCTTC

j_gene: TRBJ1-1
d_gene: .
v_gene: TRBV5-1
abundance: .
CDR3aa: CASSGAMNTEAFF
CDR3nt: TGCGCCAGCAGCGGGGCCATGAACACTGAAGCTTTCTTT

j_gene: TRBJ1-1
d_gene: .
v_gene: TRBV27
abundance: .
CDR3aa: CASRILGTGNTEAFF
CDR3nt: TGTGCCAGCAGGATCCTCGGGACGGGGAACACTGAAGCTTTCTTT

j_gene: TRBJ2-3
d_gene: .
v_gene: TRBV27
abundance: .
CDR3aa: CASSETTYFTDTQYF
CDR3nt: TGTGCCAGCAGTGAGACCACTTACTTCACAGATACGCAGTATTTT